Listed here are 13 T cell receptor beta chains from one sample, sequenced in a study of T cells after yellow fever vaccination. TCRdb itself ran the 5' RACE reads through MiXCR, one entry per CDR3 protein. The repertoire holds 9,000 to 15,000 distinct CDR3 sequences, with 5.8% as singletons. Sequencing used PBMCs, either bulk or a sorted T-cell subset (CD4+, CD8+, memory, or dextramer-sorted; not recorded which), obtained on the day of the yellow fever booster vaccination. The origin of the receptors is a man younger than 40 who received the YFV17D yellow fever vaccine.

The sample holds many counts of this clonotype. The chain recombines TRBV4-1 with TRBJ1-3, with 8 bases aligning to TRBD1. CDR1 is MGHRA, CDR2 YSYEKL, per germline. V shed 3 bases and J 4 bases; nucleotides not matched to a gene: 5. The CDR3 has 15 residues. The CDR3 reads CASSHQGARGNTIYF. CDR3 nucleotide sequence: TGCGCCAGCAGCCACCAGGGGGCTAGAGGAAACACCATATATTTT.

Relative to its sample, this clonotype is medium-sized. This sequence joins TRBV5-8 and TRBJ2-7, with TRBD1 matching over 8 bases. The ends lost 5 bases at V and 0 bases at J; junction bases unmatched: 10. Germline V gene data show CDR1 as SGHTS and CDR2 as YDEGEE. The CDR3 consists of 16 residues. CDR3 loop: CASSSAPGQVSYEQYF. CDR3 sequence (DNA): TGTGCCAGCAGTTCGGCTCCGGGACAGGTCTCCTACGAGCAGTACTTC. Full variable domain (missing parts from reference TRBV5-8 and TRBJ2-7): EAGVTQSPTHLIKTRGQQATLRCSPISGHTSVYWYQQALGLGLQFLLWYDEGEERNRGNFPPRFSGRQFPNYSSELNVNALELEDSALYLCASSSAPGQVSYEQYFGPGTRLTVT.

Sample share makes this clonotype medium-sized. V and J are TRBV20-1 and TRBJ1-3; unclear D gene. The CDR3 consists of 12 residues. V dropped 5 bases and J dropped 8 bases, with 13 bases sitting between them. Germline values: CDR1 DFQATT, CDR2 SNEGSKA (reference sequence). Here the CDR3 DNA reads TGCAGTGCTTCGACACGACGGGACACCATATATTTT. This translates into CSASTRRDTIYF.

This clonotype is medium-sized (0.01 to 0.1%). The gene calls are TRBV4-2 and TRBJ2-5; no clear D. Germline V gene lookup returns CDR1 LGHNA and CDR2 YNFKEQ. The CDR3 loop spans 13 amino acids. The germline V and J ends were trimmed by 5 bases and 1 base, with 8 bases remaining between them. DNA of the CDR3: TGTGCCAGCAGCGGGCCCCTCCAAGAGACCCAGTACTTC. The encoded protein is CASSGPLQETQYF.

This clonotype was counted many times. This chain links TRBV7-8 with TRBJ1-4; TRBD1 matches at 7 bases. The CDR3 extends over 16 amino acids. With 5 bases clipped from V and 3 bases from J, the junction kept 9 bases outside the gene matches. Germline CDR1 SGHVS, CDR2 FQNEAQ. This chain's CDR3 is CASSAQRQGSNEKLFF. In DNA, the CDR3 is TGTGCCAGCAGCGCTCAAAGACAGGGATCTAATGAAAAACTGTTTTTT.

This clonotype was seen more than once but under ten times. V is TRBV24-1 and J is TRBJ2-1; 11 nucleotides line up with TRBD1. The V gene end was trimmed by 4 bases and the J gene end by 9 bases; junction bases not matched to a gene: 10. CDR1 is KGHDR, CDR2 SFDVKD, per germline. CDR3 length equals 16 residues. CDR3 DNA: TGTGCCACCAGTGACACCACGGGACAGGGGGGCGGTGAGCAGTTCTTC. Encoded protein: CATSDTTGQGGGEQFF.

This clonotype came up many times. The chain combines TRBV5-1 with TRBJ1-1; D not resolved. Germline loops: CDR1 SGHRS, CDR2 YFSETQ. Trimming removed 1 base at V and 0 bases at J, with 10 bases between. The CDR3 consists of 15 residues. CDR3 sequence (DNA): TGCGCCAGCAGCTTGTCGACCCCTATGAACACTGAAGCTTTCTTT. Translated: CASSLSTPMNTEAFF.

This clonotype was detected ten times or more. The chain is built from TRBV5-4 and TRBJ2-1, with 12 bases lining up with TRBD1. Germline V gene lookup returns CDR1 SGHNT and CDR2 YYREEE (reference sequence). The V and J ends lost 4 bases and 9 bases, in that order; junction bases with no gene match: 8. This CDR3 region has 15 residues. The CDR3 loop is CASSDSGTGGFEQFF. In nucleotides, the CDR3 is TGTGCCAGCAGCGACTCCGGGACAGGGGGCTTTGAGCAGTTCTTC. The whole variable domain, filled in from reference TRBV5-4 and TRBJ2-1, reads ETGVTQSPTHLIKTRGQQVTLRCSSQSGHNTVSWYQQALGQGPQFIFQYYREEENGRGNFPPRFSGLQFPNYSSELNVNALELDDSALYLCASSDSGTGGFEQFFGPGTRLTVL.

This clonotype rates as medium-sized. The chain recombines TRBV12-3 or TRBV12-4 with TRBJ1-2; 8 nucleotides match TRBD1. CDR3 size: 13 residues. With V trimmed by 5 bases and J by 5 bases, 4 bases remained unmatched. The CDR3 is CASSAGQAYGYTF. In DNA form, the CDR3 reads TGTGCCAGCAGTGCGGGACAGGCGTATGGCTACACCTTC.

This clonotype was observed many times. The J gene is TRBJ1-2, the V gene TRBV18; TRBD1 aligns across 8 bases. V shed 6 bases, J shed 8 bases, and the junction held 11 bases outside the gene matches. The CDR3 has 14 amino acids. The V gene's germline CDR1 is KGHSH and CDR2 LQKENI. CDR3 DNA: TGTGCCAGCTCCGCGGACAGGGCTCCTTTCGGCTACACCTTC. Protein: CASSADRAPFGYTF.

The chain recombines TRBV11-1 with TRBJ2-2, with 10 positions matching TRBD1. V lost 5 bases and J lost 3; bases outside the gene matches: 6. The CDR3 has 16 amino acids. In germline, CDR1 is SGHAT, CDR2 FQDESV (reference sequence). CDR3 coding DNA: TGTGCCAGCAGCCTAGACAGGGGGCGAGACACCGGGGAGCTGTTTTTT. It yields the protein CASSLDRGRDTGELFF.

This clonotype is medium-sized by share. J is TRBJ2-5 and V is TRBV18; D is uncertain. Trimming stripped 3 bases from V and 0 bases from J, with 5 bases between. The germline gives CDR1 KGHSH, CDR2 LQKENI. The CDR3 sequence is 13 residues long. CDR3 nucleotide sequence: TGTGCCAGCTCACCCTCGTACCAAGAGACCCAGTACTTC. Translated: CASSPSYQETQYF. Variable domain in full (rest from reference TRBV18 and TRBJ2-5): NAGVMQNPRHLVRRRGQEARLRCSPMKGHSHVYWYRQLPEEGLKFMVYLQKENIIDESGMPKERFSAEFPKEGPSILRIQQVVRGDSAAYFCASSPSYQETQYFGPGTRLLVL.

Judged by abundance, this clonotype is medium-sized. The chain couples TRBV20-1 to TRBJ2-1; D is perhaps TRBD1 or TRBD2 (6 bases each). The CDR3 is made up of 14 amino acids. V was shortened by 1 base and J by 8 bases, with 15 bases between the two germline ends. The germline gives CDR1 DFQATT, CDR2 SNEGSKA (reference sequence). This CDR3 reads CSARVGSGTYEQFF. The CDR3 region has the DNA TGCAGTGCTAGAGTCGGGAGTGGGACATATGAGCAGTTCTTC.